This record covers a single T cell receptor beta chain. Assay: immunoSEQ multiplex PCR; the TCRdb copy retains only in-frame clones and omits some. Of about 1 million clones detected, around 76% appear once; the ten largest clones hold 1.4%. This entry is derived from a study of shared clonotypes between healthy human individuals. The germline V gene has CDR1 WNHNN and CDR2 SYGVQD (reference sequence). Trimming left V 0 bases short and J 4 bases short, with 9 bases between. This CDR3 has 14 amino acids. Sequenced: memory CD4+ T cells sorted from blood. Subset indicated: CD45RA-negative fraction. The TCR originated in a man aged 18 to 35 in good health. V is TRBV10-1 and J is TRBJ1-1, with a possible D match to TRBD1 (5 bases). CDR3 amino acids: CASSESGGTTEAFF. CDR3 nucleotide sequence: TGCGCCAGCAGTGAGTCGGGGGGAACCACTGAAGCTTTCTTT.